The 8 T cell receptor beta chains presented below share a single source sample, sequenced in a study of CD4 T cells in relation to SARS-CoV-2 and coronaviruses. Assay: immunoSEQ multiplex PCR; the TCRdb copy retains only in-frame clones and omits some. Found here are some 22,000 clones, about 71% of them singletons; the top ten hold roughly a sixth. Unexposed donor CD4+ T cells date from about 2011-2018, before the COVID-19 pandemic. The cells were cultured for over eight days before CD4+ T cells were isolated. Their recognized antigens are unknown. The sequenced sample consisted of CD4+ T cells from PBMCs, cultured in vitro. All receptors derive from a human donor in good health.

The chain combines TRBV4-3 with TRBJ1-2; 9 bases agree with TRBD1. The CDR3 extends over 16 amino acids. CDR1 is LGHNA, CDR2 YSLEER, per germline. Trimming removed 0 bases from V and 3 bases from J; junction bases left unmatched: 5. CDR3 amino acids: CASSQDHRGLDYGYTF. The CDR3 nucleotides read TGCGCCAGCAGCCAAGATCACAGGGGGCTCGACTATGGCTACACCTTC.

This clone has a single count. The rearrangement uses TRBV4-3 and TRBJ1-4, with D unresolved. The germline V gene has CDR1 LGHNA and CDR2 YSLEER. CDR3 size: 15 residues. Trimming shortened V by 1 base and J by 1 base, and 7 bases separated the two germline ends. Written as DNA, the CDR3 is TGCGCCAGCAGCCAAGCGAGGAGAACTAATGAAAAACTGTTTTTT. It specifies CASSQARRTNEKLFF.

The rearrangement joins TRBV6-5 to TRBJ1-5; 10 nucleotides line up with TRBD1. Trimming at V came to 5 bases and at J to 7 bases, leaving 8 bases not matched to a gene. The CDR3 totals 15 residues. The germline gives CDR1 MNHEY, CDR2 SVGAGI. CDR3 nucleotides: TGTGCCAGCAGTCCCTCCGGACAGGGGGTACAGCCCCAGCATTTT. This translates into CASSPSGQGVQPQHF.

V is TRBV5-1 and J is TRBJ2-3, with TRBD2 as a possible D gene (6 bases). The V and J ends lost 0 bases and 0 bases respectively, with 11 bases between them. The CDR3 contains 16 residues. Germline V gives CDR1 SGHRS, CDR2 YFSETQ. The DNA of the CDR3 is TGCGCCAGCAGCTTGGACGGGAGTACAAGCACAGATACGCAGTATTTT. Translation: CASSLDGSTSTDTQYF.

The genes are TRBV5-1 and TRBJ2-7; maybe TRBD1 (6 bases). Germline CDR1 is SGHRS and CDR2 is YFSETQ. The CDR3 contains 14 residues. V was cut by 3 bases and J by 2 bases, with 12 bases left in between. The CDR3 is CASSSKTGTYEQYF. The CDR3 bases are TGCGCCAGCAGCTCAAAAACAGGGACCTACGAGCAGTACTTC.

This clone was seen only a few times. The CDR3, as DNA: TGTGCCAGCTCACCCCCCGTCCCTCAGGGACATGGCTACACCTTC. Amino acid sequence: CASSPPVPQGHGYTF. The chain has TRBV18 and TRBJ1-2; D is perhaps TRBD1 (5 bases). The V gene's germline CDR1 is KGHSH and CDR2 LQKENI. The CDR3 spans 15 residues. Trimming stripped 3 bases from V and 6 bases from J, with 17 bases between.

This clone has more than one count but fewer than ten. The chain recombines TRBV2 with TRBJ1-2; D remains ambiguous. Trimming took 7 bases from V and 4 from J, leaving 7 bases between them. This CDR3 is 11 amino acids long. Germline assignment: CDR1 SNHLY and CDR2 FYNNEI. This chain's CDR3 is CASKISYGYTF. For the CDR3, the DNA is TGTGCCAGCAAAATCTCCTATGGCTACACCTTC.

For this clone: Other nucleotide sequences from this sample produce the same CDR3. This chain links TRBV3-1 (or the pseudogene TRBV3-2) with TRBJ1-3; D call uncertain. The germline V gene has CDR1 LGHDT and CDR2 YNNKEL (reference sequence). This CDR3 has 14 residues. The V and J ends lost 1 base and 2 bases respectively, with 6 bases between them. Written as DNA, the CDR3 is TGTGCCAGCAGCCAAGGGGAGGCTGGAAACACCATATATTTT. It codes for CASSQGEAGNTIYF.